This TCR beta chain was sequenced for a study of beta chain features in type 1 diabetes. Study-level information: Cell yields, age and gender were similar between patients and healthy donors. In all, 85 million to 130 million sorted cells from all samples were analyzed.

Trimming shortened V by 4 bases and J by 1 base, and 8 bases separated the two germline ends. Germline loops: CDR1 MDHEN, CDR2 SYDVKM. The CDR3 has 15 amino acids. The study reverse transcribed the entire isolated RNA, so it sequenced expressed TCRB transcripts. Profiling relied on immunoSEQ multiplex PCR, and the TCRdb table lists in-frame clones only, not all of them. The sample has about 620,000 clones; roughly 15% are singletons. Study findings and constraints: Among patients, naive, central memory and Treg TCRB repertoires appeared more similar than among healthy donors.

This clone was observed at least ten times. Its antigen is currently unknown. Other DNA sequences within the sample encode an identical CDR3. It was via CD45RO/CCR7/CD25/CD127/CD95/CD27 that CD4+ naive, central memory, regulatory and stem cell-like memory cells were sorted. Sequencing was carried out using naive CD4+ T cells from blood. This clonotype originated in a man aged 18 to 30 in good health. The rearrangement links TRBV28 to TRBJ2-6, with D possibly being TRBD2 (5 bases). Written as DNA, the CDR3 is TGTGCCAGCAGTTCCCGGGGATCTGGGGCCAACGTCCTGACTTTC. This gives the protein CASSSRGSGANVLTF. The full variable domain, rest sourced from reference TRBV28 and TRBJ2-6, is DVKVTQSSRYLVKRTGEKVFLECVQDMDHENMFWYRQDPGLGLRLIYFSYDVKMKEKGDIPEGYSVSREKKERFSLILESASTNQTSMYLCASSSRGSGANVLTFGAGSRLTVL.